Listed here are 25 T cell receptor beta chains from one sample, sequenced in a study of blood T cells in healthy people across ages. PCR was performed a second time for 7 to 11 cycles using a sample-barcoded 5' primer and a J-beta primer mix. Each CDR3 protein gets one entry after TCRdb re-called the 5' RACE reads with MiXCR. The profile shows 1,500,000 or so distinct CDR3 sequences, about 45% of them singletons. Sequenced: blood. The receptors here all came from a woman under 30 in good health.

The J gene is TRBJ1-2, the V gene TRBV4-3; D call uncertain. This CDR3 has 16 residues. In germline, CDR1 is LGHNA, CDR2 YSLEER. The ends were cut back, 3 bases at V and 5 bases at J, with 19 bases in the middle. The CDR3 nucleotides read TGCGCCAGCAGCCAGGAGTACATAACCAACGGATATGGCTACACCTTC. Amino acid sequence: CASSQEYITNGYGYTF.

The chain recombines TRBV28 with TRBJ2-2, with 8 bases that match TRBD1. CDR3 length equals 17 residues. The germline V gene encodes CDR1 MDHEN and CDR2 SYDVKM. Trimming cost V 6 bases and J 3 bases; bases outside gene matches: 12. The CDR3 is CASRGTPRQGYTGELFF. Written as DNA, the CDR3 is TGTGCCAGCAGGGGTACCCCGCGACAGGGGTACACCGGGGAGCTGTTTTTT.

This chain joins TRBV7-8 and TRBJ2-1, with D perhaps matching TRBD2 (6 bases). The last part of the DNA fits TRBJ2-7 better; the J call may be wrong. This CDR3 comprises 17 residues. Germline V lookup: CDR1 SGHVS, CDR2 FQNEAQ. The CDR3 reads CASSEPGGASSYNEQYF. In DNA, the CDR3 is TGTGCCAGCAGCGAGCCCGGGGGTGCCAGCTCCTACAATGAGCAGTACTTC.

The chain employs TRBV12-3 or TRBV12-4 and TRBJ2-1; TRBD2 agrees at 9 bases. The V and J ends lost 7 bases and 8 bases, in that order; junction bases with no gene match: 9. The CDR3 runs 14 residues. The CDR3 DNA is TGTGCCAGCAAATTAGCGGGGGAGCAGGATGAGCAGTTCTTC. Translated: CASKLAGEQDEQFF.

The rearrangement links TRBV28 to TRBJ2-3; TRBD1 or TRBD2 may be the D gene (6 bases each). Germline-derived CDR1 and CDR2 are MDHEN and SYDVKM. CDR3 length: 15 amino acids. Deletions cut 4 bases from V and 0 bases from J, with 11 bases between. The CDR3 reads CASSWGAGSTDTQYF. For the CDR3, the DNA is TGTGCCAGCAGTTGGGGGGCGGGGAGCACAGATACGCAGTATTTT.

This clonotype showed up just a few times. Here the CDR3 reads CASSQDPDYNEQFF. The CDR3 DNA reads TGCGCCAGCAGCCAAGATCCGGACTACAATGAGCAGTTCTTC. This chain uses TRBV4-1 with TRBJ2-1; D is uncertain. Germline CDR1 MGHRA, CDR2 YSYEKL. The CDR3 covers 14 residues. V lost 0 bases to trimming and J lost 3 bases, with 6 bases between them.

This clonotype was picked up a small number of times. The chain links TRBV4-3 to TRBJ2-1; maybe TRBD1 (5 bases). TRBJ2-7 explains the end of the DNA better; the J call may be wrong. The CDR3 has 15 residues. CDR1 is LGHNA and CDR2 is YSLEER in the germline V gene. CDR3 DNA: TGCGCCAGCAGCCAAGGACAGAGCTCCTACAATGAGCAGTACTTC. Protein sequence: CASSQGQSSYNEQYF.

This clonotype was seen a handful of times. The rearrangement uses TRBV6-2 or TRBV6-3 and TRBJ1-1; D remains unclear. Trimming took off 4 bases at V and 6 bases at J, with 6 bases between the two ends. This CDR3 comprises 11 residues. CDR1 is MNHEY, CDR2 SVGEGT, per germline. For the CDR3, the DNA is TGTGCCAGCAGTTCCGGACCTGAAGCTTTCTTT. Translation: CASSSGPEAFF.

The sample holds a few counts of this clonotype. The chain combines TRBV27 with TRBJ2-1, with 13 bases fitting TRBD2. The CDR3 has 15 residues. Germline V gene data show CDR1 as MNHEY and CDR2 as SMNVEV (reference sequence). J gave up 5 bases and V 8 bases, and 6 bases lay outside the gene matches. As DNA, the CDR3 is TGTGCCAGCTGCCACGGGACTAGCGGGGACAATGAGCAGTTCTTC. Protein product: CASCHGTSGDNEQFF.

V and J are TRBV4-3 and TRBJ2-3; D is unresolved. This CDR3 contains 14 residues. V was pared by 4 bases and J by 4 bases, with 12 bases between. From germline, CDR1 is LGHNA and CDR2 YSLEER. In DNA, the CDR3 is TGCGCCAGCAGCCTTAGGGTGAATCCAGATACGCAGTATTTT. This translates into CASSLRVNPDTQYF.

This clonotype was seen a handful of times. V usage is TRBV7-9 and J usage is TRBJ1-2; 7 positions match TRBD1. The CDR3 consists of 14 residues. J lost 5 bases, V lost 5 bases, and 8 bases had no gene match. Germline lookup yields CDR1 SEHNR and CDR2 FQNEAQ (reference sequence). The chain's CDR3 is CASSLGQAAYGYTF. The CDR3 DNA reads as TGTGCCAGCAGCCTCGGACAGGCCGCTTATGGCTACACCTTC.

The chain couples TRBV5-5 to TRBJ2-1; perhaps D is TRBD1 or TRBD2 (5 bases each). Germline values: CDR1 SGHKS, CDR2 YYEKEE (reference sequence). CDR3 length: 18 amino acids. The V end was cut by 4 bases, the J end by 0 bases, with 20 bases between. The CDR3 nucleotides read TGTGCCAGCAGCGTAGAATCCGGGGCCTACAGCTCCTACAATGAGCAGTTCTTC. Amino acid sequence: CASSVESGAYSSYNEQFF. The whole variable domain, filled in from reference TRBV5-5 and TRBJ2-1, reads DAGVTQSPTHLIKTRGQQVTLRCSPISGHKSVSWYQQVLGQGPQFIFQYYEKEERGRGNFPDRFSARQFPNYSSELNVNALLLGDSALYLCASSVESGAYSSYNEQFFGPGTRLTVL.

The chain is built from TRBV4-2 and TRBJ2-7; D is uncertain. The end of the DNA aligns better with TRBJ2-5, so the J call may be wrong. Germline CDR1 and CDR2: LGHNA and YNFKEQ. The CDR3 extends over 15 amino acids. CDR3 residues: CASSQDPEVSRTQYF. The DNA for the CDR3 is TGTGCCAGCAGCCAAGACCCAGAGGTTTCGAGGACCCAGTACTTC.

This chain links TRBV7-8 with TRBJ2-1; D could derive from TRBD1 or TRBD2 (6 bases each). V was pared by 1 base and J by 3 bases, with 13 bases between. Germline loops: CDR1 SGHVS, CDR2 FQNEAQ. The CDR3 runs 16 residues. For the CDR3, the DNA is TGTGCCAGCAGCTTAGACGGAGGGGGTGGCTACAATGAGCAGTTCTTC. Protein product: CASSLDGGGGYNEQFF.

CDR3 sequence (DNA): TGTGCCGGCGACCCGGGACAGTTTTCCTATGGCTACACCTTC. It is translated as CAGDPGQFSYGYTF. The chain has TRBV2 and TRBJ1-2, with 7 bases fitting TRBD1. This CDR3 region has 14 residues. Trimming cost V 11 bases and J 4 bases; bases outside gene matches: 13. Germline V gene sequence: CDR1 SNHLY, CDR2 FYNNEI.

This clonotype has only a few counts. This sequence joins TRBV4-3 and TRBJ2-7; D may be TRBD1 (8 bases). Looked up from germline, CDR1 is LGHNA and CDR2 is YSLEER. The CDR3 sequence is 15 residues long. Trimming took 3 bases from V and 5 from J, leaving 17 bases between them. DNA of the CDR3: TGCGCCAGCAGCCAGCGACGGACAGGGAGGGACGAGCAGTACTTC. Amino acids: CASSQRRTGRDEQYF.

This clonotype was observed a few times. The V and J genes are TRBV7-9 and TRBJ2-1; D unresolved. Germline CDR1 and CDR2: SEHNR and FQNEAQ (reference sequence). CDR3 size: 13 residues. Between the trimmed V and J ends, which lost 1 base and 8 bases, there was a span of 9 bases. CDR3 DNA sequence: TGTGCCAGCAGCTTAGGGGCCTCCCATGAGCAGTTCTTC. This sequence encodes CASSLGASHEQFF.

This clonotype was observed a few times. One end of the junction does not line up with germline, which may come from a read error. CDR3 in DNA: TGTGCTAGCAGCAAGGACAGGGATGGGACCCAGTACTTC. Translation: CASSKDRDGTQYF. The rearrangement links TRBV7-7 to TRBJ2-5, with 8 bases lining up with TRBD1. The CDR3 covers 13 residues. Germline CDR1 SSHAT, CDR2 FNYEAQ (reference sequence).

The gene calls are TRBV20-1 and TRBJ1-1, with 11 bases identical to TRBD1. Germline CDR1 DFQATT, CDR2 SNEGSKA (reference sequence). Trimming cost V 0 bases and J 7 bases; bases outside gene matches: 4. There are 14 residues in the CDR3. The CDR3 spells CSAREGTGGLEAFF. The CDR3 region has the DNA TGCAGTGCTAGAGAGGGGACAGGGGGGCTTGAAGCTTTCTTT.

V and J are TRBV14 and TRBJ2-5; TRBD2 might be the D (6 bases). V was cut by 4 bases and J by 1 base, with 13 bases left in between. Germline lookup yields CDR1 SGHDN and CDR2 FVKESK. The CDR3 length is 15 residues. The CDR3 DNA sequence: TGTGCCAGCAGCCCGGGACTGTTCTTCCAAGAGACCCAGTACTTC. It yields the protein CASSPGLFFQETQYF.

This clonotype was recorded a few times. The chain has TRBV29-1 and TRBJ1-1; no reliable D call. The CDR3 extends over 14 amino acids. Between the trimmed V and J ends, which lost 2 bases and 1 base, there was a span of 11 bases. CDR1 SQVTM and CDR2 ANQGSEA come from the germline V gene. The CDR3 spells CSVERRASNTEAFF. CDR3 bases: TGCAGCGTTGAAAGGAGGGCCTCGAACACTGAAGCTTTCTTT.

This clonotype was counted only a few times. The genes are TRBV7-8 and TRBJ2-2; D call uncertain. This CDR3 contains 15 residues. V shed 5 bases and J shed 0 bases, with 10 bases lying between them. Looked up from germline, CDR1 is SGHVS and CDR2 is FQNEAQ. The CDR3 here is CASSPLDANTGELFF. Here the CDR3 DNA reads TGTGCCAGCAGCCCCCTTGACGCGAACACCGGGGAGCTGTTTTTT.

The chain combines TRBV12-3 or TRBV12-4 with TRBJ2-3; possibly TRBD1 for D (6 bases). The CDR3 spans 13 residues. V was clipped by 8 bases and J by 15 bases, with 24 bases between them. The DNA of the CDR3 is TGTGCCAGCGAGGACAGTTTAGCAGATGCGGAATATTTT. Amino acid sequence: CASEDSLADAEYF.

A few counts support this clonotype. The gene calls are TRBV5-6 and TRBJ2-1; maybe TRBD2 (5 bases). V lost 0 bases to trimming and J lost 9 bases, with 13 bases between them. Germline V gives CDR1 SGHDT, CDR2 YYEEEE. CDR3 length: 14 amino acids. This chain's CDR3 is CASSLGGLAREQFF. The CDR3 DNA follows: TGTGCCAGCAGCTTGGGAGGCCTAGCCCGTGAGCAGTTCTTC.

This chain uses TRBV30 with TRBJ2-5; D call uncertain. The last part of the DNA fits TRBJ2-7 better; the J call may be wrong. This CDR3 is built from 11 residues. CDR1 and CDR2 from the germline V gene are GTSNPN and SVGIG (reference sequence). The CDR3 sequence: CAWSTPNEQYF. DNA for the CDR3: TGTGCCTGGAGTACCCCGAACGAGCAGTACTTC.